Following are 29 T cell receptor beta chains from one sample sequenced in a study of OX40 agonist ivuxolimab in advanced cancers. Sequenced by immunoSEQ multiplex PCR; TCRdb stores in-frame clones only, minus some. Of more than 55,000 clones in the sample, roughly 90% were seen once. This material consisted of CD4+ or CD8+ T cells sorted from blood, taken in a trial of the OX40 agonist ivuxolimab. These receptors were taken from an adult with an advanced solid tumor such as melanoma, head and neck, liver or kidney cancer.

The genes are TRBV5-6 and TRBJ1-2, with a weak D call TRBD1 (5 bases). Trimming removed 3 bases from V and 2 bases from J, with 8 bases in between. Germline CDR1 and CDR2: SGHDT and YYEEEE. This CDR3 is 13 amino acids long. The CDR3: CASSSDTNYGYTF. DNA of the CDR3: TGTGCCAGCAGCTCGGACACGAACTATGGCTACACCTTC.

This chain links TRBV7-2 with TRBJ2-1; maybe TRBD1 (6 bases). The CDR3 runs 15 residues. The germline V and J ends were trimmed by 5 bases and 4 bases, with 15 bases remaining between them. The germline V gene has CDR1 SGHTA and CDR2 FQGNSA. DNA of the CDR3: TGTGCCAGCAGCCAGGACAGCCTGATTTACAATGAGCAGTTCTTC. Translating it yields CASSQDSLIYNEQFF.

The chain has TRBV6-5 and TRBJ2-7, with 9 bases that match TRBD1. This CDR3 region has 14 residues. Germline V gives CDR1 MNHEY, CDR2 SVGAGI. With V trimmed by 7 bases and J by 3 bases, 7 bases remained unmatched. CDR3 bases: TGTGCCAGCACCGGGACAGGGCCACGCTACGAGCAGTACTTC. Translating gives CASTGTGPRYEQYF.

The chain recombines TRBV7-3 with TRBJ2-2, with unresolved D. V was cut by 1 base and J by 0 bases, with 3 bases left in between. CDR3 length: 14 residues. The V gene's germline CDR1 is SGHTA and CDR2 FQGTGA. CDR3 amino acids: CASSLIANTGELFF. The DNA of the CDR3 is TGTGCCAGCAGCTTAATTGCGAACACCGGGGAGCTGTTTTTT.

The chain has TRBV20-1 and TRBJ1-1; TRBD1 matches at 9 bases. The V gene end was trimmed by 6 bases and the J gene end by 8 bases; junction bases not matched to a gene: 4. The CDR3 runs to 11 residues. In germline, CDR1 is DFQATT, CDR2 SNEGSKA (reference sequence). CDR3 in DNA: TGCAGTGCAACGGGACAGGGAGAAGCTTTCTTT. The encoded protein is CSATGQGEAFF.

This chain connects TRBV28 to TRBJ1-2, with 8 bases aligning to TRBD1. This CDR3 is built from 18 residues. Per germline, CDR1 MDHEN and CDR2 SYDVKM. V was clipped by 7 bases and J by 4 bases; unmatched bases: 20. CDR3 loop: CASTNPGTGGTIPYGYTF. CDR3 DNA: TGTGCCAGCACAAATCCGGGAACAGGGGGGACTATCCCCTATGGCTACACCTTC.

The CDR3 here is CASSQLAGVPDTQYF. DNA for the CDR3: TGTGCCAGCTCACAACTAGCGGGAGTGCCAGATACGCAGTATTTT. The chain combines TRBV18 with TRBJ2-3; the match to TRBD2 covers 11 bases. Trimming cost V 4 bases and J 4 bases; bases outside gene matches: 4. Germline V gene sequence: CDR1 KGHSH, CDR2 LQKENI. The CDR3 is made up of 15 amino acids.

The chain joins TRBV29-1 to TRBJ2-7, with D perhaps TRBD2 (5 bases). CDR1 and CDR2 (germline): SQVTM, ANQGSEA. The CDR3 consists of 12 residues. Trimming removed 7 bases from V and 3 bases from J, with 13 bases in between. The CDR3 DNA is TGCAGCGCGCGTTCGGAGGTCTACGAGCAGTACTTC. It yields the protein CSARSEVYEQYF.

In DNA, the CDR3 is TGCGCCAGCAGCCCGACGGCGAGCTCCTACGAGCAGTACTTC. This gives the protein CASSPTASSYEQYF. The gene calls are TRBV5-1 and TRBJ2-7; D not certain. The CDR3 consists of 14 residues. Germline lookup yields CDR1 SGHRS and CDR2 YFSETQ. V lost 4 bases, J lost 0 bases, and 11 bases lay in between.

The chain links TRBV5-1 to TRBJ2-2, with D unresolved. The CDR3 is 14 amino acids. The V and J ends lost 0 bases and 4 bases respectively, with 7 bases between them. The germline V gene encodes CDR1 SGHRS and CDR2 YFSETQ. CDR3 DNA: TGCGCCAGCAGCTTGGGGGTCTCCACCGGGGAGCTGTTTTTT. The encoded protein is CASSLGVSTGELFF.

The V gene is TRBV5-1, the J gene TRBJ1-1; TRBD1 agrees at 8 bases. CDR1 and CDR2 (germline): SGHRS, YFSETQ. The CDR3 is made up of 14 amino acids. V dropped 0 bases and J dropped 12; count of bases not matched to a gene: 10. CDR3 loop: CASSLGDRGSRTFF. As DNA, the CDR3 is TGCGCCAGCAGCTTGGGTGACAGGGGATCTCGGACTTTCTTT.

V gene TRBV29-1 combines with J gene TRBJ1-1, with D possibly being TRBD1 (5 bases). V was shortened by 6 bases and J by 4 bases, with 12 bases between the two germline ends. Germline V lookup: CDR1 SQVTM, CDR2 ANQGSEA. This CDR3 is 12 amino acids long. The CDR3 DNA reads as TGCAGCGTGGGTTCGGGGCCCACTGAAGCTTTCTTT. This encodes CSVGSGPTEAFF.

The rearrangement uses TRBV29-1 and TRBJ1-2; tentatively, D is TRBD1 (5 bases). Germline V gene lookup returns CDR1 SQVTM and CDR2 ANQGSEA. V was pared by 6 bases and J by 4 bases, with 12 bases between. CDR3 length: 12 amino acids. The CDR3 DNA reads TGCAGCGTCGAAACAGGATTCTATGGCTACACCTTC. It is translated as CSVETGFYGYTF.

The V gene is TRBV5-4, the J gene TRBJ1-1; D call uncertain. Germline V gives CDR1 SGHNT, CDR2 YYREEE (reference sequence). The CDR3 spans 13 residues. Deletions cut 2 bases from V and 3 bases from J, with 8 bases between. The CDR3 bases are TGTGCCAGCAGCTTAGGGTGGGACACTGAAGCTTTCTTT. Translating it yields CASSLGWDTEAFF.

The CDR3 loop reads CASSKDRNYNEQFF. CDR3 DNA sequence: TGTGCCAGCAGTAAAGACAGGAACTACAATGAGCAGTTCTTC. The rearrangement uses TRBV6-6 and TRBJ2-1, with a weak D call TRBD1 (6 bases). V was clipped by 5 bases and J by 3 bases, with 11 bases between them. Germline V gives CDR1 MNHNY, CDR2 SVGAGI (reference sequence). The CDR3 spans 14 residues.

The chain employs TRBV7-9 and TRBJ1-5; the D is unclear. V shed 4 bases and J shed 1 base, with 5 bases lying between them. The CDR3 has 13 residues. CDR1 and CDR2 from the germline V gene are SEHNR and FQNEAQ (reference sequence). The CDR3 protein is CASSWSSNQPQHF. The CDR3 DNA reads TGTGCCAGCAGCTGGTCCAGCAATCAGCCCCAGCATTTT.

The rearrangement joins TRBV29-1 to TRBJ2-7; D not resolved. The CDR3 consists of 11 residues. V was shortened by 4 bases and J by 0 bases, with 4 bases between the two germline ends. Germline lookup yields CDR1 SQVTM and CDR2 ANQGSEA. The CDR3 reads CSVGTSYEQYF. The CDR3 nucleotides read TGCAGCGTTGGAACCTCCTACGAGCAGTACTTC.

Notes on this clone: The same CDR3 can be traced to other DNA sequences in this sample. V is TRBV5-4 and J is TRBJ2-3; either TRBD1 or TRBD2 may fit D (5 bases each). The CDR3 runs to 13 residues. The V end was cut by 4 bases, the J end by 2 bases, with 8 bases between. CDR1 SGHNT and CDR2 YYREEE come from the germline V gene (reference sequence). DNA for the CDR3: TGTGCCAGCAGCCTAGGGACCACAGATACGCAGTATTTT. This encodes CASSLGTTDTQYF. The variable domain in full, with the rest retrieved from reference TRBV5-4 and TRBJ2-3, is ETGVTQSPTHLIKTRGQQVTLRCSSQSGHNTVSWYQQALGQGPQFIFQYYREEENGRGNFPPRFSGLQFPNYSSELNVNALELDDSALYLCASSLGTTDTQYFGPGTRLTVL.

The chain joins TRBV7-2 to TRBJ2-5; TRBD1 agrees at 8 bases. CDR1 and CDR2 (germline): SGHTA, FQGNSA. Germline trimming cut 2 bases from V and 3 bases from J; bases unmatched to any gene: 5. The CDR3 is made up of 15 amino acids. The chain's CDR3 is CASSLQGALEETQYF. For the CDR3, the DNA is TGTGCCAGCAGCTTACAGGGGGCGCTGGAAGAGACCCAGTACTTC.

The gene calls are TRBV27 and TRBJ1-5; D might be TRBD1 (6 bases). The CDR3 spans 16 residues. The ends were cut back, 5 bases at V and 2 bases at J, with 16 bases in the middle. Germline assignment: CDR1 MNHEY and CDR2 SMNVEV (reference sequence). CDR3 sequence (DNA): TGTGCCAGCAGTCCTCGACAGGTCCTTGGCAATCAGCCCCAGCATTTT. Protein: CASSPRQVLGNQPQHF.

This clone was found a few times. V gene TRBV7-3 combines with J gene TRBJ2-7; D might be TRBD1 (6 bases). V lost 4 bases, J lost 3 bases, and 13 bases lay in between. Looked up from germline, CDR1 is SGHTA and CDR2 is FQGTGA. The CDR3 has 14 amino acids. This chain's CDR3 is CASSSQAGVYEQYF. CDR3 sequence (DNA): TGTGCCAGCAGCTCACAAGCAGGGGTCTACGAGCAGTACTTC.

J is TRBJ2-1 and V is TRBV6-1; D is possibly TRBD2 (7 bases). CDR3 size: 15 residues. From germline, CDR1 is MNHNS and CDR2 SASEGT. The V end lost 2 bases, the J end lost 3 bases, and 11 bases lay between the germline ends. In DNA, the CDR3 is TGTGCCAGCAGTGAAAGGGGGGGCCGCTACAATGAGCAGTTCTTC. This codes for CASSERGGRYNEQFF.

The rearrangement links TRBV30 to TRBJ2-7; the D call may be TRBD1 or TRBD2 (5 bases each). The germline gives CDR1 GTSNPN, CDR2 SVGIG (reference sequence). V dropped 2 bases and J dropped 4 bases, with 12 bases sitting between them. This CDR3 has 13 amino acids. In nucleotides, the CDR3 is TGTGCCTGGAGTTCCGGGGCTCCGTACGAGCAGTACTTC. Translated, it gives CAWSSGAPYEQYF.

CDR3 region: CASSRRDRASYNEQFF. CDR3 nucleotide sequence: TGTGCCAGCAGTAGAAGGGACAGGGCTAGCTACAATGAGCAGTTCTTC. The V gene is TRBV21-1, the J gene TRBJ2-1; the tabulated D call, TRBD1, remains unverified against the DNA. TRBV21-1 is listed as a pseudogene. CDR3 size: 16 residues.

Only a few counts were recorded for this clone. This chain links TRBV5-8 with TRBJ1-2; 9 positions match TRBD1. With 2 bases clipped from V and 8 bases from J, the junction kept 7 bases outside the gene matches. The CDR3 totals 14 residues. Germline V lookup: CDR1 SGHTS, CDR2 YDEGEE. The CDR3 nucleotides are TGTGCCAGCAGCTTAAGGGACAGGGTCGACGGCTACACCTTC. This translates into CASSLRDRVDGYTF.

The genes are TRBV7-9 and TRBJ2-1; TRBD2 matches 8 bases. The junction had 9 bases not matched to a gene; V was cut back by 5 bases and J by 0 bases. CDR1 is SEHNR and CDR2 is FQNEAQ in the germline V gene (reference sequence). This CDR3 spans 17 amino acids. CDR3 coding DNA: TGTGCCAGCAGCGGCCCGGGGAGCGGGAGCTCCTACAATGAGCAGTTCTTC. It is translated as CASSGPGSGSSYNEQFF. Looking up the rest from reference TRBV7-9 and TRBJ2-1 gives the full variable domain: DTGVSQNPRHKITKRGQNVTFRCDPISEHNRLYWYRQTLGQGPEFLTYFQNEAQLEKSRLLSDRFSAERPKGSFSTLEIQRTEQGDSAMYLCASSGPGSGSSYNEQFFGPGTRLTVL.

The chain employs TRBV28 and TRBJ2-4, with TRBD1 matching 9 bases. The V segment lost 6 bases and the J segment 1 base; nucleotides outside the gene matches: 4. Germline CDR1 reads MDHEN; CDR2 reads SYDVKM. The CDR3 has 15 residues. The CDR3 sequence: CASSLQGAAKNIQYF. CDR3 in DNA: TGTGCCAGCAGCTTACAGGGGGCGGCCAAAAACATTCAGTACTTC.

The gene calls are TRBV9 and TRBJ2-3; 7 bases agree with TRBD1. The length of the CDR3 is 16 residues. Trimming at V came to 4 bases and at J to 0 bases, leaving 8 bases not matched to a gene. Germline CDR1 is SGDLS and CDR2 is YYNGEE. The CDR3 DNA reads TGTGCCAGCAGCTTCTCGGGACAGACCAGCACAGATACGCAGTATTTT. It is translated as CASSFSGQTSTDTQYF.

This chain joins TRBV19 and TRBJ1-6, with D perhaps TRBD1 (5 bases). V was shortened by 3 bases and J by 7 bases, with 16 bases between the two germline ends. This CDR3 is 16 amino acids long. The germline V gene encodes CDR1 LNHDA and CDR2 SQIVND (reference sequence). The CDR3 bases are TGTGCCAGTAGTATCGGGGGAGTCATACCCAATTCACCCCTCCACTTT. Its translation: CASSIGGVIPNSPLHF.